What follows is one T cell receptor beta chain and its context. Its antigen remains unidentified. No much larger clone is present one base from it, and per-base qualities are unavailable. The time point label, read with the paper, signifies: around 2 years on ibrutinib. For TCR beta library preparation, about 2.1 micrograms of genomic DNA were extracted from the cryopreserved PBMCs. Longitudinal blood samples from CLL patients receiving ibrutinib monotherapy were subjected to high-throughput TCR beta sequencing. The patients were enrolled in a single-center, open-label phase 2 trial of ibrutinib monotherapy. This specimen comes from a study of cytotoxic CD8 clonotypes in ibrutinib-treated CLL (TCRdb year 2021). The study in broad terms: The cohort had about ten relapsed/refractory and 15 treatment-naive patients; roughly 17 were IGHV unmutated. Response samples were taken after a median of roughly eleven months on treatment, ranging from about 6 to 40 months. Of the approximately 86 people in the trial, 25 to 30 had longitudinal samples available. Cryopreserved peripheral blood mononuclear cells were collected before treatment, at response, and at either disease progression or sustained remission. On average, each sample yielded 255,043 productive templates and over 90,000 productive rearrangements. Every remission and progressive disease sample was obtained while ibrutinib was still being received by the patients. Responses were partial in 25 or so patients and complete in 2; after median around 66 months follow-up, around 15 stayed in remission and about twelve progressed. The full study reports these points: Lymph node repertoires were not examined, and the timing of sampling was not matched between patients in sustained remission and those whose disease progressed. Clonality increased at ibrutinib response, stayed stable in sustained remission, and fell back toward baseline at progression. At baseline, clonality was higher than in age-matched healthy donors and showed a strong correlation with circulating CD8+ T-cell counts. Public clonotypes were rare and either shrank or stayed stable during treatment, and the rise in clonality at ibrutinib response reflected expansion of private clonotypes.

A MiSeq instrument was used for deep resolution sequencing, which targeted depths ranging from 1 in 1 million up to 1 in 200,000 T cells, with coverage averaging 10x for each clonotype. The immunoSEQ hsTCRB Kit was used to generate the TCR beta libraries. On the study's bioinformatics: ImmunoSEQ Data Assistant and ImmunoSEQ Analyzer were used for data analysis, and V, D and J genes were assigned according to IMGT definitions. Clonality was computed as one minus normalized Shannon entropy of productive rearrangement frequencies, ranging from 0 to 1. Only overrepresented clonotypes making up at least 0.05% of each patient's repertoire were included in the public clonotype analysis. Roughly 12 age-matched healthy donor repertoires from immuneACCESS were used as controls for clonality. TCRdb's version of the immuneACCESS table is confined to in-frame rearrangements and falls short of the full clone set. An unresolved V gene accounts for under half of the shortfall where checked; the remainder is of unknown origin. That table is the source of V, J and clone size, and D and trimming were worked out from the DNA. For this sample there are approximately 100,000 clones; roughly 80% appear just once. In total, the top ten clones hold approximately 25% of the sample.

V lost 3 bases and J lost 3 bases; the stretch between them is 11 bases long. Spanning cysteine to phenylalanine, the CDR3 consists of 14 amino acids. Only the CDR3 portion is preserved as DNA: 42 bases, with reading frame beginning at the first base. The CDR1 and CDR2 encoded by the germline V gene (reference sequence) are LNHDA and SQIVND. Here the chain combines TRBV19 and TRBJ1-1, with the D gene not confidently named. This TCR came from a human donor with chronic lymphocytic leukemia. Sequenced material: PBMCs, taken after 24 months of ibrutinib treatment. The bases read TGTGCCAGTAGTATTCGTGCCCTAGACACTGAAGCTTTCTTT. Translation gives CASSIRALDTEAFF.